This T cell receptor (beta chain) derives from a study of tumor-infiltrating lymphocytes in primary liver carcinoma. Study overall: The patient group consisted of men and women aged 30 to 69 years. Maximum tumor diameters ranged from about 4 to 10 cm, stage T1-T3 N0M0. Findings and caveats of the study: Lesser overlap characterized tumor-adjacent and tumor-blood pairs relative to tumor region pairs.

cDNA specific to TCR beta was made from about 0.45 ug of total RNA, with a constant-region primer employed for priming. Nested multiplex PCR, run for three rounds with slightly modified ARM-PCR, yielded TCR beta libraries. MiXCR, run by TCRdb on the multiplex PCR reads, gives a single entry per CDR3 protein. Of fewer than 350,000 distinct CDR3 sequences in the sample, 65% were seen once. RNA was extracted from whole blood without cell sorting, alongside germline DNA. Chronic HBV infection was present in the patients, who were treatment-naive. Only one count was recorded for this clonotype. Its cognate antigen is unknown. At one end, the junction sequence differs from germline, possibly due to a read error. The sequencing input was peripheral blood. This TCR was sampled from a man in his forties with primary liver carcinoma and hepatitis B virus infection.

The CDR3 spells CVSNNSGQGAGELFF. The CDR3 coding sequence is TGTGTCAGCAACAACTCCGGACAGGGGGCCGGGGAGCTGTTTTTT. This chain connects TRBV11-3 to TRBJ2-2; 10 bases align to TRBD1. The CDR3 has 15 residues. Germline CDR1 SGHNT, CDR2 YENEEA.